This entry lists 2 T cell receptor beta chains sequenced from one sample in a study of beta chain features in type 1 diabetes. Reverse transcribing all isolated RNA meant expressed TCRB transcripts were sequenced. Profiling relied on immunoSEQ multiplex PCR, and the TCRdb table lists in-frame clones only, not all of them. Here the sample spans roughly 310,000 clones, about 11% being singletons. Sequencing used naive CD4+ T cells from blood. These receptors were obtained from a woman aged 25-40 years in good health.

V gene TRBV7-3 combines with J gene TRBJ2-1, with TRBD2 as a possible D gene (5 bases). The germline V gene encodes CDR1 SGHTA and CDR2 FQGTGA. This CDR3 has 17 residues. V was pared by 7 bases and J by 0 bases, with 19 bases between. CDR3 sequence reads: CASTSLGGASSYNEQFF. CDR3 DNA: TGTGCCAGCACGTCCCTAGGAGGTGCCAGCTCCTACAATGAGCAGTTCTTC.

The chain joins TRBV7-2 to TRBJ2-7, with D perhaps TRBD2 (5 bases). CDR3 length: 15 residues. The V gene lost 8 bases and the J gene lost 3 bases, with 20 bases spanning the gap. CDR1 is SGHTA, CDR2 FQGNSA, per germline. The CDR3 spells CASGLGDGENYEQYF. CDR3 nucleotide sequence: TGTGCCAGCGGTTTAGGTGACGGGGAAAACTACGAGCAGTACTTC. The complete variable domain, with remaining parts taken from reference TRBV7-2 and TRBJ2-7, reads GAGVSQSPSNKVTEKGKDVELRCDPISGHTALYWYRQSLGQGLEFLIYFQGNSAPDKSGLPSDRFSAERTGGSVSTLTIQRTQQEDSAVYLCASGLGDGENYEQYFGPGTRLTVT.